The 30 T cell receptor beta chains reported below all come from one sample, sequenced in a study of shared clonotypes between healthy human individuals. Method: immunoSEQ multiplex PCR; TCRdb's copy keeps in-frame clones and lacks some. The sample lists about 1,800,000 clones; over 85% were seen once. Terminally differentiated effector memory CD45RA+ cells were excluded by CCR7 positive selection of CD45RO-negative cells. Sample: naive CD8+ T cells sorted from blood. The receptors here all came from a man aged 18 to 35 in good health.

V is TRBV6-4 and J is TRBJ2-1; possible D gene TRBD2, 6 bases. The CDR3 loop spans 15 amino acids. Trimming removed 3 bases at V and 1 base at J, with 10 bases between. Looked up from germline, CDR1 is MRHNA and CDR2 is SNTAGT. The CDR3 reads CASSETSSSYNEQFF. The CDR3 coding sequence is TGTGCCAGCAGTGAAACTAGCAGTTCCTACAATGAGCAGTTCTTC.

The CDR3 sequence is CASSLARVGQPDEKLFF. The CDR3 DNA follows: TGTGCCAGCAGCTTAGCGCGAGTGGGACAGCCGGATGAAAAACTGTTTTTT. The chain couples TRBV7-9 to TRBJ1-4, with 7 bases identical to TRBD1. CDR1 is SEHNR, CDR2 FQNEAQ, per germline (reference sequence). The CDR3 is made up of 17 amino acids. V was clipped by 0 bases and J by 6 bases; unmatched bases: 10.

This chain links TRBV4-1 with TRBJ2-7; D not certain. The CDR3 loop spans 13 amino acids. Trimming took off 4 bases at V and 0 bases at J, with 7 bases between the two ends. Germline V CDR1 and CDR2: MGHRA, YSYEKL. CDR3 nucleotides: TGCGCCAGCAGCCCTACAAACTCCTACGAGCAGTACTTC. This codes for CASSPTNSYEQYF.

The rearrangement uses TRBV6-1 and TRBJ1-5; 7 positions match TRBD1. CDR1 and CDR2 (germline): MNHNS, SASEGT. Trimming took 2 bases from V and 0 from J; bases not matched to a gene: 4. The CDR3 has 16 amino acids. CDR3 coding DNA: TGTGCCAGCAGTGAACACAGGGGCTATAGCAATCAGCCCCAGCATTTT. This gives the protein CASSEHRGYSNQPQHF.

The V call is TRBV9, the J call TRBJ2-7; possibly TRBD1 or TRBD2 for D (5 bases each). CDR3 size: 15 residues. Germline V lookup: CDR1 SGDLS, CDR2 YYNGEE. The V end was cut by 4 bases, the J end by 6 bases, with 20 bases between. CDR3 in amino acids: CASSPEPGTLGEQYF. The DNA for the CDR3 is TGTGCCAGCAGCCCAGAACCCGGGACCCTGGGCGAGCAGTACTTC.

Concerning this clone: The sample holds other DNA sequences that translate to the same CDR3. The chain is built from TRBV9 and TRBJ2-7, with D possibly being TRBD2 (5 bases). This CDR3 spans 13 amino acids. Trimming took 0 bases from V and 4 from J, leaving 8 bases between them. The germline CDR1 and CDR2 sequences are SGDLS and YYNGEE. CDR3 coding DNA: TGTGCCAGCAGCGTAGGTGGGAGTTACGAGCAGTACTTC. It translates to CASSVGGSYEQYF.

This clone was seen only once. V is TRBV28 and J is TRBJ1-1; no definite D call. Trimming removed 3 bases from V and 0 bases from J, with 8 bases in between. CDR3 length equals 14 residues. Per the germline V gene, CDR1 is MDHEN and CDR2 is SYDVKM. The CDR3 here is CASSFSFMNTEAFF. CDR3 nucleotide sequence: TGTGCCAGCAGTTTTTCATTCATGAACACTGAAGCTTTCTTT.

The chain couples TRBV9 to TRBJ2-7; weak D call: TRBD2 (7 bases). CDR1 and CDR2 from the germline V gene are SGDLS and YYNGEE. Trimming cost V 4 bases and J 2 bases, with 13 bases left between them. The CDR3 runs 14 residues. The CDR3 protein is CASSPGDYTYEQYF. The CDR3 DNA is TGTGCCAGCAGCCCAGGGGACTATACCTACGAGCAGTACTTC.

This chain uses TRBV28 with TRBJ2-5, with D perhaps TRBD1 (6 bases). The CDR3 extends over 13 amino acids. From germline, CDR1 is MDHEN and CDR2 SYDVKM. Trimming removed 3 bases at V and 5 bases at J, with 10 bases between. The CDR3 coding sequence is TGTGCCAGCAGTTTGGCCAGGGGTGAGACCCAGTACTTC. Its translation: CASSLARGETQYF.

As for this clone: One end of the junction is discordant with germline, which a read error may explain. This chain joins TRBV27 and TRBJ1-6, with D unclear. CDR1 MNHEY and CDR2 SMNVEV come from the germline V gene (reference sequence). The CDR3 runs to 14 residues. CDR3 sequence (DNA): TGTGCCAGCACTTTAGCGGGGTTCGGTTCACCCCTCCACTTT. The encoded protein is CASTLAGFGSPLHF.

The chain couples TRBV6-1 to TRBJ2-7; 8 nucleotides align to TRBD1. The CDR3 contains 12 residues. The trim removed 7 bases at V and 4 bases at J, leaving 3 bases unmatched. Germline-derived CDR1 and CDR2 are MNHNS and SASEGT. CDR3 sequence: CASMTGAYEQYF. In DNA form, the CDR3 reads TGTGCCAGCATGACAGGGGCGTACGAGCAGTACTTC.

The rearrangement links TRBV5-8 to TRBJ2-5; TRBD1 agrees at 7 bases. This CDR3 is 14 amino acids long. Germline V gene lookup returns CDR1 SGHTS and CDR2 YDEGEE. The ends lost 5 bases at V and 5 bases at J; junction bases unmatched: 9. Here the CDR3 DNA reads TGTGCCAGCAGGCCTCCGACAGGGCTGGAGACCCAGTACTTC. Its protein is CASRPPTGLETQYF.

The chain is built from TRBV7-9 and TRBJ2-5, with a tentative D call TRBD1 (5 bases). The germline gives CDR1 SEHNR, CDR2 FQNEAQ (reference sequence). The CDR3 has 14 amino acids. V gave up 4 bases and J gave up 7 bases, with 16 bases separating them. The CDR3 nucleotides read TGTGCCAGCAGCTCGGACACTGAAACGTGGACCCAGTACTTC. It translates to CASSSDTETWTQYF.

The chain's CDR3 is CASSYSRTPDRGLSDTQYF. The CDR3, as DNA: TGTGCCAGCAGTTACTCGCGTACACCGGACAGGGGGCTGTCAGATACGCAGTATTTT. This chain joins TRBV6-7 and TRBJ2-3; TRBD1 aligns across 11 bases. TRBV6-7 is classed as an ORF, of uncertain function. The CDR3 covers 19 residues. Trimming at V came to 0 bases and at J to 4 bases, leaving 12 bases not matched to a gene.

The V call is TRBV19, the J call TRBJ1-5; D possibly corresponds to TRBD1 (5 bases). Trimming shortened V by 8 bases and J by 3 bases, and 20 bases separated the two germline ends. This CDR3 spans 16 amino acids. The V gene's germline CDR1 is LNHDA and CDR2 SQIVND (reference sequence). The CDR3: CASHPIMGGNNQPQHF. The DNA of the CDR3 is TGTGCCAGTCACCCAATAATGGGGGGTAACAATCAGCCCCAGCATTTT. Full variable domain (remainder filled in from reference TRBV19 and TRBJ1-5): DGGITQSPKYLFRKEGQNVTLSCEQNLNHDAMYWYRQDPGQGLRLIYYSQIVNDFQKGDIAEGYSVSREKKESFPLTVTSAQKNPTAFYLCASHPIMGGNNQPQHFGDGTRLSIL.

The V call is TRBV10-2, the J call TRBJ2-1; D not certain. CDR1 and CDR2 (germline): WSHSY, SAAADI. With 6 bases removed from V and 9 bases from J, the gap between germline ends came to 9 bases. This CDR3 comprises 11 residues. CDR3 coding DNA: TGCGCCAGCAGCATAGCTGGTGAGCAGTTCTTC. Translation: CASSIAGEQFF.

This chain joins TRBV2 and TRBJ1-1; 11 bases match TRBD1. Germline loops: CDR1 SNHLY, CDR2 FYNNEI. The ends lost 6 bases at V and 0 bases at J; junction bases unmatched: 6. This CDR3 comprises 16 residues. The CDR3 DNA follows: TGTGCCAGCAGGTGGACAGGGGGCGGCGTGAACACTGAAGCTTTCTTT. This encodes CASRWTGGGVNTEAFF.

This clone was counted once. This sequence joins TRBV29-1 and TRBJ2-1; D not resolved. Germline V lookup: CDR1 SQVTM, CDR2 ANQGSEA. The CDR3 has 12 residues. The V gene lost 4 bases and the J gene lost 7 bases, with 11 bases spanning the gap. The DNA for the CDR3 is TGCAGCGTTGTTGCCCATGGGAATGAGCAGTTCTTC. The encoded protein is CSVVAHGNEQFF.

Concerning this clone: Other DNA sequences in the same sample also yield this CDR3. The genes are TRBV5-1 and TRBJ2-1; D is unclear. Deletions cut 0 bases from V and 3 bases from J, with 4 bases between. The CDR3 runs 13 residues. Germline-derived CDR1 and CDR2 are SGHRS and YFSETQ. CDR3 bases: TGCGCCAGCAGCTTGGACAGCTACAATGAGCAGTTCTTC. Its protein product is CASSLDSYNEQFF.

V gene TRBV27 combines with J gene TRBJ2-3; D possibly corresponds to TRBD2 (7 bases). V shed 7 bases and J shed 5 bases, with 19 bases lying between them. Per the germline V gene, CDR1 is MNHEY and CDR2 is SMNVEV (reference sequence). CDR3 size: 15 residues. DNA for the CDR3: TGTGCCAGCAAATCGGGGGCGGGGGCAGGAGATACGCAGTATTTT. Protein sequence: CASKSGAGAGDTQYF.

This chain uses TRBV27 with TRBJ2-5; D may be TRBD1 (5 bases). V gave up 4 bases and J gave up 5 bases, with 14 bases separating them. CDR1 and CDR2 (germline): MNHEY, SMNVEV (reference sequence). The length of the CDR3 is 14 residues. CDR3 protein: CASSSTDTRETQYF. The CDR3 DNA sequence: TGTGCCAGCAGTTCAACGGACACTCGGGAGACCCAGTACTTC.

The chain carries TRBV5-6 and TRBJ2-2; 7 nucleotides align to TRBD1. The CDR3 runs 14 residues. Germline CDR1 reads SGHDT; CDR2 reads YYEEEE. V lost 0 bases to trimming and J lost 5 bases; unmatched junction nucleotides: 1. Here the CDR3 reads CASSLEQGTGELFF. The CDR3 DNA follows: TGTGCCAGCAGCTTGGAACAGGGGACCGGGGAGCTGTTTTTT.

The chain is built from TRBV6-5 and TRBJ1-5, with D unclear. The CDR3 is made up of 9 amino acids. V dropped 11 bases and J dropped 8 bases, with 7 bases sitting between them. Germline assignment: CDR1 MNHEY and CDR2 SVGAGI. Here the CDR3 DNA reads TGTGCCGTCGGGGAGCCCCAGCATTTT. It codes for CAVGEPQHF.

The rearrangement uses TRBV6-1 and TRBJ2-7; D may be TRBD2 (5 bases). The V gene lost 1 base and the J gene lost 3 bases, with 16 bases spanning the gap. Germline V lookup: CDR1 MNHNS, CDR2 SASEGT. The CDR3 contains 16 residues. CDR3 in amino acids: CASSEDRVRGYYEQYF. In DNA form, the CDR3 reads TGTGCCAGCAGTGAAGATCGGGTTCGCGGGTACTACGAGCAGTACTTC.

This clone came up once. The CDR3 spells CASSDRRTGGYEQYF. For the CDR3, the DNA is TGTGCCAGCAGTGACCGCCGGACAGGGGGCTACGAGCAGTACTTC. This rearrangement joins TRBV6-1 to TRBJ2-7; 10 bases fit TRBD1. CDR3 length: 15 amino acids. Trimming cost V 3 bases and J 3 bases; bases outside gene matches: 5. Germline lookup yields CDR1 MNHNS and CDR2 SASEGT.

This chain uses TRBV28 with TRBJ1-1; no firm D call. This CDR3 comprises 15 residues. Trimming left V 1 base short and J 9 bases short, with 18 bases between. The V gene's germline CDR1 is MDHEN and CDR2 SYDVKM. CDR3 in DNA: TGTGCCAGCAGTTTATTGGGCGAGGCCCCTAATAAAGCTTTCTTT. Translating gives CASSLLGEAPNKAFF.

The chain uses TRBV2 and TRBJ1-1; D remains unclear. Deletions cut 6 bases from V and 6 bases from J, with 20 bases between. The germline CDR1 and CDR2 sequences are SNHLY and FYNNEI. This CDR3 spans 15 amino acids. As DNA, the CDR3 is TGTGCCAGCAGCGCCGGTCGCGTCACCGGCGCTGAAGCTTTCTTT. This translates into CASSAGRVTGAEAFF.

As concerns this clone: Other DNA sequences in the same sample also yield this CDR3. V usage is TRBV7-9 and J usage is TRBJ1-1; D is ambiguous. The V end was cut by 5 bases, the J end by 5 bases, with 9 bases between. Germline assignment: CDR1 SEHNR and CDR2 FQNEAQ (reference sequence). The CDR3 has 12 residues. The CDR3: CASSLDLTEAFF. CDR3 sequence (DNA): TGTGCCAGCAGCCTAGATTTGACTGAAGCTTTCTTT.

This chain joins TRBV7-3 and TRBJ1-1; D remains ambiguous. CDR1 and CDR2 from the germline V gene are SGHTA and FQGTGA. The ends were cut back, 1 base at V and 0 bases at J, with 3 bases in the middle. The CDR3 runs 13 residues. The CDR3, as DNA: TGTGCCAGCAGCTTAAGCCTGAACACTGAAGCTTTCTTT. Its protein product is CASSLSLNTEAFF. The whole variable domain, remainder taken from reference TRBV7-3 and TRBJ1-1, is GAGVSQTPSNKVTEKGKYVELRCDPISGHTALYWYRQSLGQGPEFLIYFQGTGAADDSGLPNDRFFAVRPEGSVSTLKIQRTERGDSAVYLCASSLSLNTEAFFGQGTRLTVV.

The genes are TRBV11-2 and TRBJ2-3; TRBD2 aligns across 8 bases. The CDR3 covers 16 residues. V shed 5 bases and J 5 bases; nucleotides not matched to a gene: 12. In germline, CDR1 is SGHAT, CDR2 FQNNGV. The CDR3 DNA reads as TGTGCCAGCAGCGTAGGTTACCGGGCGGGGGGAGATACGCAGTATTTT. Its translation is CASSVGYRAGGDTQYF.